The rows below give T cell receptor beta chains drawn from one sample of a study of shared clonotypes between healthy human individuals. Only in-frame clones appear in the TCRdb table, and some are missing; sequencing was by immunoSEQ multiplex PCR. The sample consists of 650,000 to 700,000 clones, 90% of them appearing once. Sequenced sample: memory CD8+ T cells from PBMCs. These receptor sequences come from a man between 18 and 35 years old in good health. Some clones in this sample may be carry-over from other donors' samples. Both conserved end residues are part of each CDR3. The order of the fields is CDR3 length, V gene, clone size, J gene, D gene, CDR3 DNA, CDR3 protein. The D gene is left open where the match is weak. The size field is filled for only some rows; it gives once, few, many or a size class.

16	TRBV11-2	NA	TRBJ2-5	NA	TGTGCCAGCAGCCCCATGGGACGGGCCGACCAAGAGACCCAGTACTTC	CASSPMGRADQETQYF
15	TRBV18	NA	TRBJ1-5	NA	TGTGCCAGCTCACCCCAGGGCTATAGCAATCAGCCCCAGCATTTT	CASSPQGYSNQPQHF
14	TRBV6-5	NA	TRBJ1-5	NA	TGTGCCAGCAGTTTAGACAGTGTCTATCAGCCCCAGCATTTT	CASSLDSVYQPQHF
14	TRBV9	NA	TRBJ2-7	NA	TGTGCCAGCAGCGTAGGGGGTAACTCCTACGAGCAGTACTTC	CASSVGGNSYEQYF
15	TRBV6-1	NA	TRBJ2-7	NA	TGTGCCAGCACTTTACTCCGGTGGGGGGAAAACGAGCAGTACTTC	CASTLLRWGENEQYF
13	TRBV27	NA	TRBJ2-7	NA	TGTGCCAGCAGTTTATTTTCTAGCTACGAGCAGTACTTC	CASSLFSSYEQYF
13	TRBV7-9	NA	TRBJ2-3	NA	TGTGCCAGCAGCTTATCATCTGCAGATACGCAGTATTTT	CASSLSSADTQYF
14	TRBV4-2	NA	TRBJ2-1	NA	TGTGCCAGCAGCCAAAAACTAGCTTTGGATGAGCAGTTCTTC	CASSQKLALDEQFF
14	TRBV9	NA	TRBJ2-2	NA	TGTGCCAGCAGCGTAGACCTTAGGGACGGGGAGCTGTTTTTT	CASSVDLRDGELFF
15	TRBV7-9	NA	TRBJ2-1	TRBD2	TGTGCCAGCAGCTCCCTGGGGGAGGGCCGGAATGAGCAGTTCTTC	CASSSLGEGRNEQFF
18	TRBV12-5	NA	TRBJ1-3	NA	TGTGCTAGTGGTTTGGTAGGTGGGCCCCATCTCTCTGGAAACACCATATATTTT	CASGLVGGPHLSGNTIYF
15	TRBV19	NA	TRBJ2-1	NA	TGTGCCAGCCGACCAAGGCGGGACTTCTACAATGAGCAGTTCTTC	CASRPRRDFYNEQFF
15	TRBV9	few	TRBJ1-2	TRBD1	TGTGCCAGCAGCGCTAAAGGGGGCGGCCACTATGGCTACACCTTC	CASSAKGGGHYGYTF
15	TRBV27	NA	TRBJ2-7	NA	TGTGCCAGCAGTTTAGCCGGGGCAGCTGCCTACGAGCAGTACTTC	CASSLAGAAAYEQYF
14	TRBV27	NA	TRBJ1-2	NA	TGTGCCAGCGGGCCGGACAAGGGAGGCTATGGCTACACCTTC	CASGPDKGGYGYTF